A selection of T cell receptor beta chains follows, all from one sample in a study of patients and donors after allogeneic stem cell transplantation. A single record per CDR3 protein comes from TCRdb applying MiXCR to the RT-PCR reads. The profile shows approximately 2,000 distinct CDR3 sequences, less than 2% of them singletons. Sequencing was carried out using blood, either unsorted or a sorted T cell fraction (not recorded which). The receptors originated from a human donor who was either an allogeneic HSCT recipient or a stem cell or donor lymphocyte infusion donor (not recorded which). It is not recorded whose cells these are; they may come from a transplant donor. The conserved cysteine and the conserved F or W are not part of the CDR3 here.

v_call: TRBV11-2; cdr3_aa: ASSLGRAGGETQY
v_call: TRBV6-4; cdr3_aa: ASRPTPGGGYGYT
v_call: TRBV10-3; cdr3_aa: AISESADTQY
v_call: TRBV6-6; cdr3_aa: ASSRLTGSREAF
v_call: TRBV30; cdr3_aa: AWSKEVVGTEAF
v_call: TRBV28; cdr3_aa: ASSAAGDSREQF
v_call: TRBV2; cdr3_aa: ASSEGQGVYGYT
v_call: TRBV3-1; cdr3_aa: ASSQEGVPAEQY
v_call: TRBV15; cdr3_aa: ATSRDAETQY
v_call: TRBV7-9; cdr3_aa: ASSPRGDEQF
v_call: TRBV24-1; cdr3_aa: ATSQRGGQETQY
v_call: TRBV9; cdr3_aa: ASSVGDHRTDTQY
v_call: TRBV14; cdr3_aa: ASSLGTEAF
v_call: TRBV12-3/TRBV12-4; cdr3_aa: ASSRRRSQETQY
v_call: TRBV12-3/TRBV12-4; cdr3_aa: ASSLAQGYEQF
v_call: TRBV5-4; cdr3_aa: ASSTSGDEQY
v_call: TRBV19; cdr3_aa: ATRQGASPLH
v_call: TRBV5-1; cdr3_aa: ASSLQGGLVPDTQY